This T cell receptor beta chain was documented in a study of T cells after yellow fever vaccination. This clonotype was observed at least ten times. V lost 4 bases and J 2 bases, leaving 15 bases between the germline ends. CDR3 size: 15 residues. CDR1 MGHRA and CDR2 YSYEKL come from the germline V gene. Universal primer sites and UMIs were introduced during 5'RACE template-switching synthesis of TCR cDNA. TCRdb re-called the 5' RACE reads through MiXCR, storing one row per CDR3 protein. The table has fewer than 350,000 distinct CDR3 sequences, around 4.5% seen once. The V call is TRBV4-1, the J call TRBJ2-7; D might be TRBD1 (5 bases). The source of this sequence is a man younger than 30 who received the YFV17D yellow fever vaccine. Source: PBMCs, taken 15 days after the yellow fever booster vaccination. The CDR3 is CASSRKDIPPYEQYF. The CDR3 nucleotides are TGCGCCAGCAGCCGGAAGGACATCCCTCCCTACGAGCAGTACTTC.